The 22 T cell receptor beta chains below all came from one sample that was sequenced in a study of T cell responses to AZD1222 COVID-19 vaccine (dated by TCRdb to the early 2020s). In the paper's terms, the time point label means: baseline before first vaccination. Libraries were built with the immunoSEQ multiplex PCR assay. In TCRdb, the immuneACCESS table is reduced to in-frame sequences with V and J assigned. These tables do not hold every clone; where another copy was compared, an unresolved V gene accounts for under half, and the others remain unexplained. For this sample there are roughly 120,000 clones; about 88% appear just once. The top ten clonotypes cover more than 3.5% of the sample. The specimen comprised peripheral blood, sampled on day 0 of AZD1222 vaccination. The receptor source for this set is an adult in good health.

The gene calls are TRBV5-1 and TRBJ1-5; no clear D. Between the trimmed V and J ends, which lost 4 bases and 2 bases, there was a span of 10 bases. Looked up from germline, CDR1 is SGHRS and CDR2 is YFSETQ. CDR3 length: 14 amino acids. The DNA for the CDR3 is TGCGCCAGCAGCCCGGGCTGGGGCAATCAGCCCCAGCATTTT. This sequence encodes CASSPGWGNQPQHF.

This rearrangement joins TRBV19 to TRBJ2-7; D perhaps matches TRBD1 (6 bases). CDR1 and CDR2 from the germline V gene are LNHDA and SQIVND (reference sequence). This CDR3 region has 13 residues. The germline V and J ends were trimmed by 9 bases and 6 bases, with 18 bases remaining between them. CDR3 loop: CARTTGDSREQYF. CDR3 nucleotide sequence: TGTGCCAGAACGACAGGAGATTCGCGCGAGCAGTACTTC.

V gene TRBV7-6 combines with J gene TRBJ2-7, with a weak D call TRBD2 (6 bases). V was trimmed by 5 bases and J by 3 bases, leaving 17 bases between them. Germline V gene lookup returns CDR1 SGHVS and CDR2 FNYEAQ. This CDR3 has 15 amino acids. The CDR3 is CASSVQEGPDYEQYF. The CDR3 region has the DNA TGTGCCAGCAGCGTCCAGGAGGGTCCAGACTACGAGCAGTACTTC.

For this clone: One junction end disagrees with the germline gene, perhaps due to a read error. CDR3 DNA: TGTACCAGCAGCTTAATAAGGCAGACAAGTGAAAAACTGTTTTTT. It translates to CTSSLIRQTSEKLFF. The chain couples TRBV7-9 to TRBJ1-4, with D uncertain. The length of the CDR3 is 15 residues. Germline CDR1 SEHNR, CDR2 FQNEAQ (reference sequence).

The CDR3 loop reads CASSVGQGGAKNIQYF. The DNA of the CDR3 is TGTGCCAGCAGCGTAGGACAGGGGGGAGCCAAAAACATTCAGTACTTC. The rearrangement links TRBV7-6 to TRBJ2-4; 10 bases line up with TRBD1. This CDR3 has 16 amino acids. The trim removed 5 bases at V and 0 bases at J, leaving 4 bases unmatched. The germline CDR1 and CDR2 sequences are SGHVS and FNYEAQ.

The count of this clone is one. The J gene is TRBJ2-1, the V gene TRBV2; 8 bases fit TRBD2. Germline CDR1 and CDR2: SNHLY and FYNNEI. The CDR3 has 15 residues. Germline trimming cut 0 bases from V and 10 bases from J; bases unmatched to any gene: 8. The CDR3 sequence: CASSEALRASGEQFF. DNA of the CDR3: TGTGCCAGCAGTGAAGCGCTTCGGGCTAGCGGGGAGCAGTTCTTC.

The rearrangement links TRBV24-1 to TRBJ1-3, with a tentative D call TRBD1 (5 bases). CDR3 length: 12 amino acids. CDR1 is KGHDR, CDR2 SFDVKD, per germline. V was clipped by 3 bases and J by 10 bases, with 9 bases between them. CDR3 sequence reads: CATSDKGTTIYF. The CDR3, as DNA: TGTGCCACCAGTGATAAAGGGACTACCATATATTTT.

V gene TRBV7-6 combines with J gene TRBJ1-1; D is undetermined. V was shortened by 2 bases and J by 3 bases, with 7 bases between the two germline ends. CDR1 SGHVS and CDR2 FNYEAQ come from the germline V gene. This CDR3 comprises 13 residues. CDR3 coding DNA: TGTGCCAGCAGCTTACAGAGGGACACTGAAGCTTTCTTT. Its translation is CASSLQRDTEAFF.

The CDR3 DNA follows: TGCGCCAGCAGCTTGGGGGACCTGAACTCTGGAAACACCATATATTTT. Its protein is CASSLGDLNSGNTIYF. V is TRBV5-1 and J is TRBJ1-3; the D gene is possibly TRBD1 (5 bases). V was clipped by 0 bases and J by 0 bases, with 10 bases between them. There are 16 residues in the CDR3. Germline loops: CDR1 SGHRS, CDR2 YFSETQ.

The chain employs TRBV4-2 and TRBJ2-5; tentative D call: TRBD1 (6 bases). This CDR3 is 14 amino acids long. V was clipped by 0 bases and J by 7 bases, with 12 bases between them. Per germline, CDR1 LGHNA and CDR2 YNFKEQ. This CDR3 is CASSQDQGSGTQYF. DNA for the CDR3: TGTGCCAGCAGCCAAGACCAGGGGTCCGGGACCCAGTACTTC.

The V and J genes are TRBV9 and TRBJ2-1; either TRBD1 or TRBD2 may supply D (5 bases each). This CDR3 is built from 16 residues. Looked up from germline, CDR1 is SGDLS and CDR2 is YYNGEE. Trimming took 3 bases from V and 9 from J, leaving 22 bases between them. CDR3 protein: CASSEVEIPGRFEQFF. CDR3 DNA: TGTGCCAGCAGCGAAGTAGAGATCCCGGGACGATTTGAGCAGTTCTTC.

The chain combines TRBV30 with TRBJ1-3; D possibly corresponds to TRBD1 (5 bases). Germline CDR1 is GTSNPN and CDR2 is SVGIG (reference sequence). This CDR3 contains 15 residues. With 0 bases removed from V and 4 bases from J, the gap between germline ends came to 13 bases. The CDR3 nucleotides read TGTGCCTGGAGTGTGCTTCGGGGGGTGGGAAACACCATATATTTT. Amino acid sequence: CAWSVLRGVGNTIYF.

This clone was seen a single time. The rearrangement uses TRBV21-1 and TRBJ1-2. TRBV21-1 is shown as a pseudogene. This CDR3 has 13 residues. The CDR3 protein is CASSNEQTYGYTF. The CDR3 nucleotides read TGTGCCAGCAGCAACGAGCAGACCTATGGCTACACCTTC.

The CDR3 loop reads CASSLESGLNQPQHF. The CDR3 DNA reads as TGTGCCAGCAGCTTAGAATCCGGCCTCAATCAGCCCCAGCATTTT. The V call is TRBV7-6, the J call TRBJ1-5, with no clear D. The germline gives CDR1 SGHVS, CDR2 FNYEAQ. Trimming left V 1 base short and J 3 bases short, with 10 bases between. CDR3 length equals 15 residues.

CDR3: CASSLRTGTSGSPTDTQYF. In DNA form, the CDR3 reads TGCGCCAGCAGTCTCCGAACCGGGACTAGCGGGAGCCCCACAGATACGCAGTATTTT. The rearrangement links TRBV10-1 to TRBJ2-3, with 14 bases that match TRBD2. With 5 bases clipped from V and 2 bases from J, the junction kept 12 bases outside the gene matches. This CDR3 has 19 amino acids. CDR1 and CDR2 from the germline V gene are WNHNN and SYGVQD (reference sequence).

The J gene is TRBJ1-2, the V gene TRBV6-5, with a weak D call TRBD1 (6 bases). V lost 0 bases and J lost 4, with 15 bases in between. Per the germline V gene, CDR1 is MNHEY and CDR2 is SVGAGI. This CDR3 is built from 16 residues. The DNA of the CDR3 is TGTGCCAGCAGTTACTCGACAGGCCCTGACGCCTATGGCTACACCTTC. This sequence encodes CASSYSTGPDAYGYTF.

This clone showed up just a few times. V and J are TRBV29-1 and TRBJ2-7; possibly TRBD2 for D (5 bases). Germline CDR1 reads SQVTM; CDR2 reads ANQGSEA. This CDR3 spans 12 amino acids. Trimming shortened V by 6 bases and J by 2 bases, and 11 bases separated the two germline ends. The CDR3 DNA follows: TGCAGCGTGGAGATCGGGGCCTACGAGCAGTACTTC. Amino acids: CSVEIGAYEQYF.

The chain is built from TRBV7-9 and TRBJ2-7; D is undetermined. With 6 bases removed from V and 2 bases from J, the gap between germline ends came to 8 bases. In germline, CDR1 is SEHNR, CDR2 FQNEAQ (reference sequence). The CDR3 runs to 12 residues. CDR3 sequence reads: CASSSRAYEQYF. The CDR3 DNA is TGTGCCAGCAGTTCAAGGGCCTACGAGCAGTACTTC. Full variable domain (rest looked up from reference TRBV7-9 and TRBJ2-7): DTGVSQNPRHKITKRGQNVTFRCDPISEHNRLYWYRQTLGQGPEFLTYFQNEAQLEKSRLLSDRFSAERPKGSFSTLEIQRTEQGDSAMYLCASSSRAYEQYFGPGTRLTVT.

The rearrangement uses TRBV5-4 and TRBJ2-5; D is possibly TRBD2 (5 bases). This CDR3 comprises 14 residues. Trimming shortened V by 4 bases and J by 2 bases, and 12 bases separated the two germline ends. Germline CDR1 SGHNT, CDR2 YYREEE (reference sequence). CDR3 sequence: CASSEGRSQETQYF. In DNA, the CDR3 is TGTGCCAGCAGCGAGGGCCGGTCACAAGAGACCCAGTACTTC.

This clone was counted a few times. The chain employs TRBV19 and TRBJ1-1; D might be TRBD1 (5 bases). The CDR3 runs to 13 residues. Germline V gives CDR1 LNHDA, CDR2 SQIVND (reference sequence). The CDR3: CQAQWGRDTEAFF. The CDR3 DNA reads as TGTCAGGCGCAATGGGGCCGGGACACTGAAGCTTTCTTT. Full variable domain (rest looked up from reference TRBV19 and TRBJ1-1): DGGITQSPKYLFRKEGQNVTLSCEQNLNHDAMYWYRQDPGQGLRLIYYSQIVNDFQKGDIAEGYSVSREKKESFPLTVTSAQKNPTAFYLCQAQWGRDTEAFFGQGTRLTVV.

This clone was seen a few times. The J gene is TRBJ2-2, the V gene TRBV27, with D uncertain. CDR3 length: 15 residues. Trimming cost V 4 bases and J 1 base, with 10 bases left between them. CDR1 and CDR2 from the germline V gene are MNHEY and SMNVEV (reference sequence). The CDR3 DNA follows: TGTGCCAGCAGTTACAAGTTCGGGAACACCGGGGAGCTGTTTTTT. It codes for CASSYKFGNTGELFF.

The chain employs TRBV12-3 or TRBV12-4 and TRBJ1-3; D is undetermined. CDR3 length: 13 amino acids. The V end was cut by 6 bases, the J end by 0 bases, with 6 bases between. The CDR3 loop is CASRAYSGNTIYF. The CDR3 DNA is TGTGCCAGCAGGGCCTACTCTGGAAACACCATATATTTT.